This T cell receptor beta chain was profiled in a study of regulatory T cells in long-lasting Graves disease. Combining iRepertoire HTBI primers with Arm-PCR of CDR3 regions, the authors built TCR beta libraries. A single record per CDR3 protein comes from TCRdb applying MiXCR to the multiplex PCR reads. Among a few hundred thousand distinct CDR3 sequences listed, 15% to 20% were seen once. The CDR3 runs 12 residues. V was cut by 6 bases and J by 7 bases, with 11 bases left in between. Overall study findings and caveats: TRBV28 was favored in persistent disease, as were TRBJ1-2 and TRBJ2-5.

The time point was: newly diagnosed GD, antithyroid drugs for less than 3 months. There was RNA extracted from PBMCs, and the TCR library was made from it. Details on this clonotype: Its antigen is undetermined.

These data were also filed under a second study, of T cells in Graves' hyperthyroidism and ophthalmopathy. That source reports: Disease duration under 2 months; hyperthyroidism patients were aged 18 to 65.

This receptor was identified in a man aged 35 to 55 with Graves disease. The input for sequencing was peripheral blood mononuclear cells (PBMCs), taken at new diagnosis, from a patient treated with antithyroid drugs. The chain links TRBV12-3 or TRBV12-4 to TRBJ2-3; D call uncertain. CDR3 DNA sequence: TGTGCCAGCAGGCAAGGGTTCCATACGCAGTATTTT. The encoded protein is CASRQGFHTQYF.